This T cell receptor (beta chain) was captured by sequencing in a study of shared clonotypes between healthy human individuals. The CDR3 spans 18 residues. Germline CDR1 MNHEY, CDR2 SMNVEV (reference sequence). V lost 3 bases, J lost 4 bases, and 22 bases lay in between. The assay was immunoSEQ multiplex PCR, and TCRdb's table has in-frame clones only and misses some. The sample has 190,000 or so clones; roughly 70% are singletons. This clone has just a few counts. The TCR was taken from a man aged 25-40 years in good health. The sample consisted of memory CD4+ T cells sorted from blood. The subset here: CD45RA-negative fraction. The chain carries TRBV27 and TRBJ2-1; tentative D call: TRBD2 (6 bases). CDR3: CASSFWGVGAGAYNEQFF. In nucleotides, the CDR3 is TGTGCCAGCAGTTTCTGGGGAGTTGGAGCGGGTGCTTACAATGAGCAGTTCTTC.